This T cell receptor beta chain was sequenced during a study of response to subunit inactivated influenza vaccine. Overall study results and limits: Authors proposed each seasonal influenza vaccination draws in few new T cells.

This CDR3 comprises 13 residues. The ends were cut back, 0 bases at V and 3 bases at J, with 6 bases in the middle. The germline CDR1 and CDR2 sequences are SGHRS and YFSETQ. TCRdb re-derived calls from the RT-PCR reads in MiXCR, one entry per CDR3 protein. This table has a few hundred thousand distinct CDR3 sequences, 21% appearing once. This clonotype was seen at least ten times. The antigen is unknown. The chain carries TRBV5-1 and TRBJ1-2; D is unresolved. The sequence derives from a man between 50 and 75 years old who received an inactivated influenza vaccine. Source: PBMCs from blood, taken less than 22 months after vaccination. The CDR3 loop reads CASSLGQDYGYTF. Here the CDR3 DNA reads TGCGCCAGCAGCTTGGGACAAGACTATGGCTACACCTTC.